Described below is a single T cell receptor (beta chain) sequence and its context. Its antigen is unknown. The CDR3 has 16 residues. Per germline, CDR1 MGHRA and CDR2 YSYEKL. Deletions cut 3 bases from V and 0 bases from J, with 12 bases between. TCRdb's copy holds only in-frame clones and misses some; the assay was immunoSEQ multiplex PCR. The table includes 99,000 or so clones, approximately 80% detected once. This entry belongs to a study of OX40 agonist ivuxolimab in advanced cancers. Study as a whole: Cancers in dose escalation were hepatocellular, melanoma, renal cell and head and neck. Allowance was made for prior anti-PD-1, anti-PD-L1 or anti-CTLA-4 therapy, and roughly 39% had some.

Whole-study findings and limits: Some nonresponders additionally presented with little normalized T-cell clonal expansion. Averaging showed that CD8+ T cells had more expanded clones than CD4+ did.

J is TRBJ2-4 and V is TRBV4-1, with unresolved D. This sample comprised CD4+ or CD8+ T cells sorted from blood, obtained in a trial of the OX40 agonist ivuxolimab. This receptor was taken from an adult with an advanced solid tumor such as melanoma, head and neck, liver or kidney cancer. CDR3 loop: CASSHLTPGAKNIQYF. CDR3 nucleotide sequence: TGCGCCAGCAGCCACCTGACCCCGGGAGCCAAAAACATTCAGTACTTC.